This TCR beta chain comes out of a study of cytomegalovirus exposure and HLA in healthy donors. Across the study: When 398 donors were genotyped, around 77% of them were found to fall in the Caucasian-associated ancestry cluster.

Primers included in the PCR were 60 Vbeta and 13 Jbeta primers. Sequenced by immunoSEQ multiplex PCR; TCRdb stores in-frame clones only, minus some. The sample includes about 140,000 clones, around 78% seen only once; the top ten take about 1.7%. Concerning this clone itself: Its target is unknown.

General study findings and limits: The study put some 160 TCR beta chains on its list as cytomegalovirus-associated. A link between a missense DCLRE1C variant and TCR beta V- and J-gene trimming emerged from a later analysis.

J was trimmed by 3 bases and V by 0 bases; bases with no gene match: 3. In germline, CDR1 is SGHRS, CDR2 YFSETQ. The CDR3 contains 17 residues. The receptor was isolated from a female donor in good health and CMV-seropositive. This chain joins TRBV5-1 and TRBJ2-3, with 14 bases aligning to TRBD2. Sequenced material: PBMCs. Here the CDR3 DNA reads TGCGCCAGCAGCTTGGGACTAGCGGGGGGGCGAACAGATACGCAGTATTTT. This sequence encodes CASSLGLAGGRTDTQYF.